A single sample is the source of the 20 T cell receptor beta chains below, sequenced in a study of CD8+CD57+ T cells in acquired aplastic anemia. Flow cytometry had shown expanded CD8+CD57+ cells in the patients chosen for sequencing. The study profiled TCR beta VDJ and CDR3 using genomic DNA as template. A single record per CDR3 protein comes from TCRdb applying MiXCR to the reads. The sample shows 150,000 to 200,000 distinct CDR3 sequences, more than 40% of them seen only once. Input material: sorted CD4+, CD8+, or CD8+CD57+ T cells (not recorded which) from PBMCs. These receptors all come from a human donor with aplastic anemia.

V gene TRBV11-1 combines with J gene TRBJ2-3, with 10 bases that match TRBD2. Germline trimming cut 3 bases from V and 2 bases from J; bases unmatched to any gene: 5. The CDR3 is 16 residues long. Germline V gives CDR1 SGHAT, CDR2 FQDESV (reference sequence). In DNA, the CDR3 is TGTGCCAGCAGCTTTGGGACTAGCGTTTACACAGATACGCAGTATTTT. Its protein is CASSFGTSVYTDTQYF. The full variable domain, completed using reference TRBV11-1 and TRBJ2-3, is EAEVAQSPRYKITEKSQAVAFWCDPISGHATLYWYRQILGQGPELLVQFQDESVVDDSQLPKDRFSAERLKGVDSTLKIQPAELGDSAMYLCASSFGTSVYTDTQYFGPGTRLTVL.

The rearrangement uses TRBV25-1 and TRBJ2-1; D is perhaps TRBD2 (5 bases). The CDR3 is made up of 14 amino acids. Germline CDR1 and CDR2: MGHDK and SYGVNS. V was trimmed by 4 bases and J by 9 bases, leaving 16 bases between them. In nucleotides, the CDR3 is TGTGCCAGCAGTGGATCGAAACTAGGCGCTGAGCAGTTCTTC. Its translation: CASSGSKLGAEQFF.

The chain recombines TRBV5-1 with TRBJ2-6, with D unresolved. With 2 bases removed from V and 0 bases from J, the gap between germline ends came to 15 bases. This CDR3 spans 18 amino acids. CDR1 and CDR2 from the germline V gene are SGHRS and YFSETQ. CDR3 nucleotide sequence: TGCGCCAGCAGCTTTACGACCCCGAGCAGCTCTGGGGCCAACGTCCTGACTTTC. Protein sequence: CASSFTTPSSSGANVLTF.

This rearrangement joins TRBV15 to TRBJ2-1; 8 bases line up with TRBD2. Germline CDR1 reads LNHNV; CDR2 reads YYDKDF (reference sequence). CDR3 size: 14 residues. V trimming: 8 bases; J trimming: 4 bases; junction bases outside the gene matches: 7. CDR3 coding DNA: TGTGCCACCCGGAGCGGGAGTCCTTACAATGAGCAGTTCTTC. Protein product: CATRSGSPYNEQFF.

This rearrangement joins TRBV27 to TRBJ2-5, with 7 bases matching TRBD2. The germline V gene has CDR1 MNHEY and CDR2 SMNVEV (reference sequence). The trim removed 4 bases at V and 3 bases at J, leaving 11 bases unmatched. CDR3 length: 16 amino acids. The CDR3 bases are TGTGCCAGCAGTTCTGCTAGCGGATGGGGTGAAGAGACCCAGTACTTC. This gives the protein CASSSASGWGEETQYF.

This clonotype was picked up many times. This rearrangement joins TRBV9 to TRBJ2-1; possibly TRBD2 for D (6 bases). Trimming removed 4 bases from V and 3 bases from J, with 14 bases in between. Germline CDR1 reads SGDLS; CDR2 reads YYNGEE. The CDR3 totals 15 residues. CDR3 sequence (DNA): TGTGCCAGCAGCCTAGGGGACTCTAACTACAATGAGCAGTTCTTC. It translates to CASSLGDSNYNEQFF.

A few counts support this clonotype. The chain carries TRBV15 and TRBJ2-7; 10 bases align to TRBD2. J was trimmed by 3 bases and V by 6 bases; bases with no gene match: 8. CDR3 length: 15 residues. CDR1 and CDR2 from the germline V gene are LNHNV and YYDKDF (reference sequence). Here the CDR3 reads CATRSERGGHYEQYF. CDR3 sequence (DNA): TGTGCCACCAGATCCGAGCGGGGGGGACACTACGAGCAGTACTTC.

V and J are TRBV20-1 and TRBJ2-7; possibly TRBD2 for D (6 bases). V was trimmed by 7 bases and J by 6 bases, leaving 13 bases between them. This CDR3 region has 11 residues. Germline CDR1 reads DFQATT; CDR2 reads SNEGSKA (reference sequence). CDR3 region: CSGGRRGEQYF. The DNA of the CDR3 is TGCAGTGGTGGGAGGCGAGGCGAGCAGTACTTC.

The gene calls are TRBV24-1 and TRBJ1-2, with TRBD1 matching 7 bases. In germline, CDR1 is KGHDR, CDR2 SFDVKD. Trimming took 6 bases from V and 5 from J; bases not matched to a gene: 8. The CDR3 contains 14 residues. CDR3 sequence: CATSTRGQGYGYTF. The CDR3 DNA reads TGTGCCACCAGTACGAGGGGGCAGGGGTATGGCTACACCTTC.

This clonotype was observed once. The chain recombines TRBV20-1 with TRBJ1-1, with D uncertain. This CDR3 has 14 amino acids. The V end was cut by 0 bases, the J end by 4 bases, with 12 bases between. CDR1 and CDR2 from the germline V gene are DFQATT and SNEGSKA (reference sequence). The CDR3 loop reads CSARDRQLVTEAFF. CDR3 nucleotides: TGCAGTGCTAGAGATAGGCAGTTGGTCACTGAAGCTTTCTTT.

This clonotype came up once. This chain uses TRBV5-6 with TRBJ2-7; D remains ambiguous. Germline CDR1 is SGHDT and CDR2 is YYEEEE. This CDR3 spans 13 amino acids. The CDR3 protein is CAISDGSSYEQYV. The CDR3 region has the DNA TGTGCCATCAGCGACGGAAGCTCCTACGAGCAGTACGTC.

The chain links TRBV24-1 to TRBJ2-7; D is unresolved. Germline V gives CDR1 KGHDR, CDR2 SFDVKD. The CDR3 runs to 16 residues. Deletions cut 3 bases from V and 6 bases from J, with 20 bases between. CDR3 nucleotides: TGTGCCACCAGTGATAATGGGCGGTCGGCTGGCGGCGAGCAGTACTTC. It is translated as CATSDNGRSAGGEQYF.

The chain employs TRBV6-2 or TRBV6-3 and TRBJ1-1; unclear D gene. Trimming took off 4 bases at V and 7 bases at J, with 10 bases between the two ends. The germline V gene encodes CDR1 MNHEY and CDR2 SVGEGT. This CDR3 has 12 amino acids. For the CDR3, the DNA is TGTGCCAGCAGTTTAGGAGTGGGTGAAGCTTTCTTT. Amino acid sequence: CASSLGVGEAFF.

This clonotype was found many times. The CDR3 nucleotides are TGTGCCAGCAGCTTGGACAGACAGAACACTGAAGCTTTCTTT. It translates to CASSLDRQNTEAFF. V is TRBV5-8 and J is TRBJ1-1; D remains unclear. Looked up from germline, CDR1 is SGHTS and CDR2 is YDEGEE. The CDR3 is 14 residues long. V was cut by 0 bases and J by 1 base, with 7 bases left in between. Variable domain in full (rest from reference TRBV5-8 and TRBJ1-1): EAGVTQSPTHLIKTRGQQATLRCSPISGHTSVYWYQQALGLGLQFLLWYDEGEERNRGNFPPRFSGRQFPNYSSELNVNALELEDSALYLCASSLDRQNTEAFFGQGTRLTVV.

This clonotype turned up a few times. This chain uses TRBV28 with TRBJ2-3; D gene uncertain. V was shortened by 6 bases and J by 0 bases, with 10 bases between the two germline ends. The CDR3 is 14 amino acids. The germline V gene encodes CDR1 MDHEN and CDR2 SYDVKM. CDR3 nucleotide sequence: TGTGCCAGCAGCCTTGATCGGAGCACAGATACGCAGTATTTT. Protein: CASSLDRSTDTQYF.

This clonotype was recorded at least ten times. DNA of the CDR3: TGTGCCAGCAGCGTAGATGAAAGGCGCGGAGGACAACACTATGGCTACACCTTC. Amino acids: CASSVDERRGGQHYGYTF. This chain joins TRBV9 and TRBJ1-2, with D maybe TRBD1 (5 bases). From germline, CDR1 is SGDLS and CDR2 YYNGEE. This CDR3 spans 18 amino acids. V shed 0 bases and J shed 3 bases, with 21 bases lying between them. Full variable domain (rest looked up from reference TRBV9 and TRBJ1-2): DSGVTQTPKHLITATGQRVTLRCSPRSGDLSVYWYQQSLDQGLQFLIQYYNGEERAKGNILERFSAQQFPDLHSELNLSSLELGDSALYFCASSVDERRGGQHYGYTFGSGTRLTVV.

The J gene is TRBJ2-3, the V gene TRBV7-3; D is uncertain. Looked up from germline, CDR1 is SGHTA and CDR2 is FQGTGA. This CDR3 has 14 amino acids. Trimming took off 5 bases at V and 4 bases at J, with 13 bases between the two ends. CDR3 loop: CASSPQAPPDTQYF. The CDR3 DNA follows: TGTGCCAGCAGCCCCCAAGCCCCGCCAGATACGCAGTATTTT.

This chain uses TRBV7-9 with TRBJ1-1, with D hard to call. This CDR3 has 14 residues. With 0 bases removed from V and 5 bases from J, the gap between germline ends came to 10 bases. Germline-derived CDR1 and CDR2 are SEHNR and FQNEAQ (reference sequence). The CDR3 sequence is CASSLAGRHTEAFF. The CDR3 DNA follows: TGTGCCAGCAGCTTAGCGGGCCGGCATACTGAAGCTTTCTTT.

This chain links TRBV19 with TRBJ2-6; D not resolved. V lost 7 bases, J lost 3 bases, and 4 bases lay in between. The CDR3 extends over 12 amino acids. Germline CDR1 is LNHDA and CDR2 is SQIVND (reference sequence). The CDR3, as DNA: TGTGCCAGTAACGATGGGGCCAACGTCCTGACTTTC. Its translation: CASNDGANVLTF.

This clonotype was observed a few times. The chain joins TRBV6-2 or TRBV6-3 to TRBJ2-2; D not certain. CDR3 length: 16 amino acids. Deletions cut 7 bases from V and 1 base from J, with 16 bases between. Germline V gives CDR1 MNHEY, CDR2 SVGEGT. The CDR3 coding sequence is TGTGCCAGCACCCCGCGCCGTTTTTTGAACACCGGGGAGCTGTTTTTT. Translating gives CASTPRRFLNTGELFF.